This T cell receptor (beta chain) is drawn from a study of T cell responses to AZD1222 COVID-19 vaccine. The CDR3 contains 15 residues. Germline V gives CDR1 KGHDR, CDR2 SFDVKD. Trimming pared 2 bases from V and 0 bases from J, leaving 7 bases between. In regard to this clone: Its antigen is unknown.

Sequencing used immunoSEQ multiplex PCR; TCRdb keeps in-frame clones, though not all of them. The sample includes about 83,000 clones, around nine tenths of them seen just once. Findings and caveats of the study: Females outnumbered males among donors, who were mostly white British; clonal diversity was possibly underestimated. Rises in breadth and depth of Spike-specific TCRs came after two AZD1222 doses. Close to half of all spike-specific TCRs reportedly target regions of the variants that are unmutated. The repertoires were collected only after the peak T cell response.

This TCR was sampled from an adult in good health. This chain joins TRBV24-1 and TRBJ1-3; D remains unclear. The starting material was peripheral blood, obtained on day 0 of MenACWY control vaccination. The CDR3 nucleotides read TGTGCCACCAGTGATTCCGCACCCTCTGGAAACACCATATATTTT. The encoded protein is CATSDSAPSGNTIYF.